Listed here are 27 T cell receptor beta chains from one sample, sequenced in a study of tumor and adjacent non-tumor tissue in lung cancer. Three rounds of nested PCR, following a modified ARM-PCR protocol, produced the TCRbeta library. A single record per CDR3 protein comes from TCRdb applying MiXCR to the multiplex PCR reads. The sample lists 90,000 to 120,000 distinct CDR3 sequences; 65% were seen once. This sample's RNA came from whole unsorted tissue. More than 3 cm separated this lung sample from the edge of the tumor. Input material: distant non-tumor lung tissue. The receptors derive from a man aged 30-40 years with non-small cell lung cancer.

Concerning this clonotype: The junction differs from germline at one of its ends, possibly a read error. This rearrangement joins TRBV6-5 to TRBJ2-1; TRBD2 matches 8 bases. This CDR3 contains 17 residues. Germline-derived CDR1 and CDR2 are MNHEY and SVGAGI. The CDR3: CASSLSWRGDSYNEQFF. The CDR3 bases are TGTGCTAGCAGTCTCTCCTGGCGGGGGGATTCTTACAATGAGCAGTTCTTC.

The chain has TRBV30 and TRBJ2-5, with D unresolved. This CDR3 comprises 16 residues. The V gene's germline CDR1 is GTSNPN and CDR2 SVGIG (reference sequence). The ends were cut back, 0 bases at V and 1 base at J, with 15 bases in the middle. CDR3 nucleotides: TGTGCCTGGAGTGTTTCGGCAAGGCTAATCCAAGAGACCCAGTACTTC. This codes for CAWSVSARLIQETQYF.

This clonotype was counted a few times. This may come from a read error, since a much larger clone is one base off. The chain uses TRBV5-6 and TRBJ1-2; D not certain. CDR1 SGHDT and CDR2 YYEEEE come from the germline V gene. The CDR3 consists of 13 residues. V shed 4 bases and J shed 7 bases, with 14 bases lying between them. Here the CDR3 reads CASSLDAAFGYTF. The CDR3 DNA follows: TGTGCCAGCAGCCTAGATGCAGCGTTTGGCTACACCTTC. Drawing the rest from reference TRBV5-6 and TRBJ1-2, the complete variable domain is DAGVTQSPTHLIKTRGQQVTLRCSPKSGHDTVSWYQQALGQGPQFIFQYYEEEERQRGNFPDRFSGHQFPNYSSELNVNALLLGDSALYLCASSLDAAFGYTFGSGTRLTVV.

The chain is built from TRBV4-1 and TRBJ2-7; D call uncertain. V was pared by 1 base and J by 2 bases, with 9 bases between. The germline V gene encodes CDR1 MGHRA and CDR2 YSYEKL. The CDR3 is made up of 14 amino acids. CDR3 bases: TGCGCCAGCAGCCAAGGTCAAGGGACCTACGAGCAGTACTTC. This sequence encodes CASSQGQGTYEQYF.

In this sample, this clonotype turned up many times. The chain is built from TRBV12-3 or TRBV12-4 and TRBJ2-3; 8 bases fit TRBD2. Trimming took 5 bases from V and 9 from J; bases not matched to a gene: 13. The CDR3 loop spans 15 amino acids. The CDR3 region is CASSDLKRERATQYF. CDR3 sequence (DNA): TGTGCCAGCAGTGACCTGAAGCGGGAGAGGGCAACGCAGTATTTT.

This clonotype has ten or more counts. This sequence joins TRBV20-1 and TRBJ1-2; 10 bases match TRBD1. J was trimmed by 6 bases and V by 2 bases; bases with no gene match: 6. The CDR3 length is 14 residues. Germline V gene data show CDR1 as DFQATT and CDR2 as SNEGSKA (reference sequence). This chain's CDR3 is CSARRTGGRDGYTF. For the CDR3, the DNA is TGCAGTGCTAGACGGACAGGGGGAAGGGATGGCTACACCTTC.

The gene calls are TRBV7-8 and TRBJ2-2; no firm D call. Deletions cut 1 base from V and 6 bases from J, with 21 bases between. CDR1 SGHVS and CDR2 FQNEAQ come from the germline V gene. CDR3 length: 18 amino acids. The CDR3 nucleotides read TGTGCCAGCAGCTTAGAGTTTGAAGGCACAAGGAGTTCCGGGGAGCTGTTTTTT. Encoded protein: CASSLEFEGTRSSGELFF.

The CDR3 DNA follows: TGTGCCAGCAGTCTGGCGGGGGGGGCCACAGATACGCAGTATTTT. It is translated as CASSLAGGATDTQYF. The chain combines TRBV12-3 or TRBV12-4 with TRBJ2-3, with 9 bases that match TRBD2. The length of the CDR3 is 15 residues. Unmatched junction bases numbered 5, after V lost 5 bases and J lost 2 bases.

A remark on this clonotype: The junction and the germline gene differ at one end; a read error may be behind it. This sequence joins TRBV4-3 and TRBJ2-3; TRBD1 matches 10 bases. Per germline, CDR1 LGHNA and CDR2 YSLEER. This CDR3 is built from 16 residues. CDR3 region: CARSQDATGGGYTQYF. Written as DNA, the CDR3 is TGTGCCAGGAGCCAAGATGCGACAGGGGGCGGATATACGCAGTATTTT.

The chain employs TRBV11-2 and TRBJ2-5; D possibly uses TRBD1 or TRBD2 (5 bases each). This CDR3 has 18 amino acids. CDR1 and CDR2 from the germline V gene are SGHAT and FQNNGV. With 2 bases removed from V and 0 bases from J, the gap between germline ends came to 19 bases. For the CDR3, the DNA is TGTGCCAGCAGCTTAAGGATAAGGGACGCGGATTACCAAGAGACCCAGTACTTC. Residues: CASSLRIRDADYQETQYF. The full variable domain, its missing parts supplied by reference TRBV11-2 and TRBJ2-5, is EAGVAQSPRYKIIEKRQSVAFWCNPISGHATLYWYQQILGQGPKLLIQFQNNGVVDDSQLPKDRFSAERLKGVDSTLKIQPAKLEDSAVYLCASSLRIRDADYQETQYFGPGTRLLVL.

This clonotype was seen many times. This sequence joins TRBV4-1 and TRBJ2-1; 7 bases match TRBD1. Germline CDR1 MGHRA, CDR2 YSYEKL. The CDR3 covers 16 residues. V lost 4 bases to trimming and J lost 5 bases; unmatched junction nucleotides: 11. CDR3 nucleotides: TGCGCCAGCAGCCCCGTTCAGGGGGACCCCCACAATGAGCAGTTCTTC. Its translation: CASSPVQGDPHNEQFF.

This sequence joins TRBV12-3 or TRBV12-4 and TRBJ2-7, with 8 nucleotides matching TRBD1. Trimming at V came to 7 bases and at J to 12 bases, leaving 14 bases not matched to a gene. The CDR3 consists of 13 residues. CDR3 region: CASTWTGSGGLYF. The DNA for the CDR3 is TGTGCCAGCACTTGGACAGGGTCGGGCGGGCTGTACTTC.

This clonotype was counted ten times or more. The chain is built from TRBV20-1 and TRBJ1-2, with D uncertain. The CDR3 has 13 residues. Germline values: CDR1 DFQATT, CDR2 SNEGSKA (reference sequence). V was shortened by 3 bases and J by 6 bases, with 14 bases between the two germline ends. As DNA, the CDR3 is TGCAGTGCTAGTAACGGCGAGGTCGATGGCTACACCTTC. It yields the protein CSASNGEVDGYTF.

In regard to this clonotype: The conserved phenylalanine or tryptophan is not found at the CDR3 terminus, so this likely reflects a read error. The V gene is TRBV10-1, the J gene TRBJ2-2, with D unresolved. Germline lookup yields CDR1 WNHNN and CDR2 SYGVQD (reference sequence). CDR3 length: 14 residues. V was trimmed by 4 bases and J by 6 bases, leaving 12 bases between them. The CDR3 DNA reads TGCGCCAGCAGTGGGTCGTACTTGTCCGGGGAGCTGTTTCTT. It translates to CASSGSYLSGELFL.

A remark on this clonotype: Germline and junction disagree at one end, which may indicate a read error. The CDR3: CASSQGLAGYSEQFF. The CDR3 DNA sequence: TGCGCCAGCAGCCAAGGGCTAGCGGGGTACAGTGAGCAGTTCTTC. The gene calls are TRBV4-3 and TRBJ2-1; 9 bases fit TRBD2. The germline CDR1 and CDR2 sequences are LGHNA and YSLEER. There are 15 residues in the CDR3.

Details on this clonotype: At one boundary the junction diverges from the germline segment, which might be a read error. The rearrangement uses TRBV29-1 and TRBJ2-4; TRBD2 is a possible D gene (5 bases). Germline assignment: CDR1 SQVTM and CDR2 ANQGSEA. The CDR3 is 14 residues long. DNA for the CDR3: TGCAGCGTCGGGAAAGCTCTAGCCGAAAACATTCAGTACTTC. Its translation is CSVGKALAENIQYF.

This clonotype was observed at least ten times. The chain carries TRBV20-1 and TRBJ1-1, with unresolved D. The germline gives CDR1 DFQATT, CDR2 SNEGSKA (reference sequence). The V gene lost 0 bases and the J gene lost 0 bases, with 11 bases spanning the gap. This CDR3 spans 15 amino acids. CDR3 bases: TGCAGTGCTAGAGATATGAAGGCGATGAACACTGAAGCTTTCTTT. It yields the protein CSARDMKAMNTEAFF.

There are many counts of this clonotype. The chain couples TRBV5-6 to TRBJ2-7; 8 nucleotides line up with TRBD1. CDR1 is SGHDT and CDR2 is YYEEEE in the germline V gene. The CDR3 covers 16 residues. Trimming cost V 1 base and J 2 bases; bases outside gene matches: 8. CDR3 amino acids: CASSLSLGQATYEQYF. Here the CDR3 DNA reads TGTGCCAGCAGCTTGTCATTGGGACAGGCTACCTACGAGCAGTACTTC.

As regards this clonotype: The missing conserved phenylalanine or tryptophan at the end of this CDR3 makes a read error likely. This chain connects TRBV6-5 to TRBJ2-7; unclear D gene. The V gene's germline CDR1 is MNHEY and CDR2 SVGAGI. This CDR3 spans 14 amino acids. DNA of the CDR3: TGTGTCAGCAGTAAGACGGCTAACTACAACGAGCAGTACTTA. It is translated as CVSSKTANYNEQYL.

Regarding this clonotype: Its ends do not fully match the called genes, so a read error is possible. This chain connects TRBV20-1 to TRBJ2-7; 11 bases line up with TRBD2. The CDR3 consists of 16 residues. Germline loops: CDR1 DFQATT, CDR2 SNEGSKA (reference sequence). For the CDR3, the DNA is TGCAGTACTACGGGATTAGCGGGAGGGATCTCCTACGAGCATTACTTC. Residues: CSTTGLAGGISYEHYF.

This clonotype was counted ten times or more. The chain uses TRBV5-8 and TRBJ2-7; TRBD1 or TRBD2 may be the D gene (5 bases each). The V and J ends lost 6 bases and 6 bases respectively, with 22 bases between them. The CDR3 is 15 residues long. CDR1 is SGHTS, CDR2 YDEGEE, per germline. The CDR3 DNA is TGTGCCAGCACCCACTCACTTTTCCTCGGGGCCGAGCAGTACTTC. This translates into CASTHSLFLGAEQYF.

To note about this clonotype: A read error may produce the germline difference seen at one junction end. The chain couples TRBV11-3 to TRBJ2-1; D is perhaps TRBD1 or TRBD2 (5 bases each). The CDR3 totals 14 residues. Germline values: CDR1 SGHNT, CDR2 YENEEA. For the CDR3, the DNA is TGTGTCAGCAGCGAAAGGCAGGGAGTGGGTGAGCACTTCTTC. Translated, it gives CVSSERQGVGEHFF.

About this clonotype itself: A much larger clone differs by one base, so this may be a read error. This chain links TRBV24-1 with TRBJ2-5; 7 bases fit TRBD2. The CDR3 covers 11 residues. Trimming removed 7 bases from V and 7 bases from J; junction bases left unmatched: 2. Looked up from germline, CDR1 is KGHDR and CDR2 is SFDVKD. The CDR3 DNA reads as TGTGCCACCAGGTCGGGGGGGACCCAGTACTTC. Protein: CATRSGGTQYF.

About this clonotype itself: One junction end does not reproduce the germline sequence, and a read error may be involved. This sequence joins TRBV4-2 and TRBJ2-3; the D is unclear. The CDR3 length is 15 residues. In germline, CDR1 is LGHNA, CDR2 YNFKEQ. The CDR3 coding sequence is TGTGTCAGCAGCCAAGATTTAAGGGCCCGAGATACGCAGTATTTT. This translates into CVSSQDLRARDTQYF.

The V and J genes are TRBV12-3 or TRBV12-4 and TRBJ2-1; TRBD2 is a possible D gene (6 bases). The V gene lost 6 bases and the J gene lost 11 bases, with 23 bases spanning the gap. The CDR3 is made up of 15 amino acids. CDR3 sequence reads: CASRWGNSRGNKQFF. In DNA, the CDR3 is TGTGCCAGCAGATGGGGAAACTCACGGGGGAATAAGCAGTTCTTC.

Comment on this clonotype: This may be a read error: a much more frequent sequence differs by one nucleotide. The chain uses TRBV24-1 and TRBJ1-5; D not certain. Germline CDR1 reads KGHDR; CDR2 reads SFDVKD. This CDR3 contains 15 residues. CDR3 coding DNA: TGTGCCACCAGTGATTCAAGGTCTAGCAATCTGCCCCAGCATTTT. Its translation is CATSDSRSSNLPQHF.

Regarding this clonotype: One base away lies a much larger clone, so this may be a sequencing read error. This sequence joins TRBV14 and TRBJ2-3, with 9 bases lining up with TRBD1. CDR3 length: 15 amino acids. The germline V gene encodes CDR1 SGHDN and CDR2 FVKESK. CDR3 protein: CASSLGTGLTDRQYF. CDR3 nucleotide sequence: TGTGCCAGCAGCCTCGGGACAGGGCTAACAGATAGGCAGTATTTT.